Listed here are 4 T cell receptor beta chains from one sample, sequenced in a study of T cell responses to AZD1222 COVID-19 vaccine. Sequencing used immunoSEQ multiplex PCR; TCRdb keeps in-frame clones, though not all of them. This table has about 120,000 clones, roughly 93% appearing once. The material sequenced was peripheral blood, taken 28 days after the second AZD1222 dose. The receptors here all came from an adult who received the AZD1222 COVID-19 vaccine.

This clone occurred once. V and J are TRBV4-1 and TRBJ1-6; weak D call: TRBD1 (5 bases). From germline, CDR1 is MGHRA and CDR2 YSYEKL. This CDR3 has 17 residues. Trimming stripped 0 bases from V and 9 bases from J, with 18 bases between. Here the CDR3 reads CASSQDRTGGTSSPLHF. CDR3 sequence (DNA): TGCGCCAGCAGCCAAGATCGGACGGGGGGTACTAGTTCACCCCTCCACTTT.

The chain links TRBV3-1 (or the pseudogene TRBV3-2) to TRBJ2-7, with 7 bases identical to TRBD2. V lost 1 base and J lost 4; bases outside the gene matches: 1. There are 13 residues in the CDR3. From germline, CDR1 is LGHDT and CDR2 YNNKEL (reference sequence). The CDR3 region has the DNA TGTGCCAGCAGCCAAGTGGGAGGGTACGAGCAGTACTTC. Encoded protein: CASSQVGGYEQYF.

V is TRBV10-1 and J is TRBJ1-6, with D maybe TRBD1 (5 bases). The CDR3 has 14 residues. The V gene's germline CDR1 is WNHNN and CDR2 SYGVQD (reference sequence). V lost 1 base to trimming and J lost 10 bases, with 11 bases between them. CDR3 sequence: CASSEFRGTSPLHF. The DNA for the CDR3 is TGCGCCAGCAGTGAGTTTCGAGGGACCTCACCCCTCCACTTT.

CDR3 in amino acids: CASNKQGGSNYGYTF. CDR3 DNA: TGTGCCAGCAACAAGCAAGGAGGATCTAACTATGGCTACACCTTC. The chain uses TRBV6-1 and TRBJ1-2; the D is unclear. The V end was cut by 7 bases, the J end by 0 bases, with 15 bases between. Germline CDR1 MNHNS, CDR2 SASEGT. The length of the CDR3 is 15 residues.